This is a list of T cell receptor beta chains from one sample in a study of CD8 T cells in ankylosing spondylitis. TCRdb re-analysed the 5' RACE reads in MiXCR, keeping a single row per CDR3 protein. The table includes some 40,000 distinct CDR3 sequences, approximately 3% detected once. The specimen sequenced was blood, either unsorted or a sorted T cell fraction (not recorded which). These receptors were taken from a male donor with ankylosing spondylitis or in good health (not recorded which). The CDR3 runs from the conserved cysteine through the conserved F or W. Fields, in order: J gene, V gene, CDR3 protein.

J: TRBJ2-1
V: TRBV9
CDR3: CASSPRDSSYNEQFF

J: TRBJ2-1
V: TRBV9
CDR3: CASSLGLAGNEREQFF

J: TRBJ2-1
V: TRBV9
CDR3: CASSVEGSTYNEQFF

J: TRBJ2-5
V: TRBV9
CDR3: CASSVADQGWGETQYF

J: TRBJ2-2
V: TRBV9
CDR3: CASSVGRATGELFF

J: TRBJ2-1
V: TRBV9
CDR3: CASSVGGTRILDEQFF

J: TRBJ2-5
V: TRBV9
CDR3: CASSGGPPETQYF

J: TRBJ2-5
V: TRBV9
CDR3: CASSPQLGPETQYF

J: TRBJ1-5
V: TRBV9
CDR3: CASSEGQGNQPQHF

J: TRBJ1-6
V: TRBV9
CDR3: CASSVGENSPLHF

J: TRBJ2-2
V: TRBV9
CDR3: CASSVGLGVFNGELFF

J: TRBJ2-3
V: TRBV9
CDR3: CASSPRAGTKTDTQYF

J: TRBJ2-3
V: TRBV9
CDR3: CASSLDRGQATDTQYF

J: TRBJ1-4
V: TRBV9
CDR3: CASSPRTGMNEKLFF

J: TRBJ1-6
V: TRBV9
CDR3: CASSVGAWTDDSPLHF

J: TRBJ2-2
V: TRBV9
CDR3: CASSVSPAGGTGELFF

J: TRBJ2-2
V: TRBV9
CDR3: CASSVDLALAGGELFF

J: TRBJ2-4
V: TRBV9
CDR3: CASSASHEGRQYF

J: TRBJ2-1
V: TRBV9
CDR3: CASSVTLLAGGNNEQFF

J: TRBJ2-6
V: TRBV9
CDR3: CASSSPRVHYSGANVLTF

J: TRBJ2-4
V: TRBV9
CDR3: CASSVGEAKNIQYF

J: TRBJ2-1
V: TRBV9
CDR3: CASSADYHEQFF

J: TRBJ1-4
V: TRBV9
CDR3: CASSEGTGPGEKLFF

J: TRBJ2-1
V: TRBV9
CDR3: CASSQGLAGRHEQFF

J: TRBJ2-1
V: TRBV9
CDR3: CASSVGIGSYNEQFF

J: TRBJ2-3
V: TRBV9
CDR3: CASSAAGLQYF

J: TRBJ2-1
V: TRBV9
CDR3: CASSVGAGPPGNEQFF

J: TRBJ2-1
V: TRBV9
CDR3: CASSVLLEDRQFF

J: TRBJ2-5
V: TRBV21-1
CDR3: CASPKGTGGETQYF

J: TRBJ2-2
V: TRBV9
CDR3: CASSVLVSGGANTGELFF

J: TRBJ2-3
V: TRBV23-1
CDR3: CASSQPASTDTQYF

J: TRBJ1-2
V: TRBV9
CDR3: CASSAGTARNYGYTF

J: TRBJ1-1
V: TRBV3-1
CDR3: CASSQVGQGAFF

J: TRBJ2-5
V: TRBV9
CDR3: CASSVDEGVGETQYF

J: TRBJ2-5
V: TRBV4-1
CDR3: CASSQDFGPSAWETQYF

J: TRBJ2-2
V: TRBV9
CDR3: CASSVGGSTTGELFF

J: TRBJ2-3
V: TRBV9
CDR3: CASSALTLTGSGSDTQYF

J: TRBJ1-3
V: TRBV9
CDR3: CASGQMGSSGNTIYF

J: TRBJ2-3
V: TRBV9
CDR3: CASSVHPGASGGLRTDTQYF

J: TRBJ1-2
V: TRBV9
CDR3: CASSVVVDSTYGYTF

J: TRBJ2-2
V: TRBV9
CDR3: CASSVVLGGELFF

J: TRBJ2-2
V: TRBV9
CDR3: CASSVGQGPGELFF

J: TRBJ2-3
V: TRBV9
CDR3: CASSVVLSDTQYF

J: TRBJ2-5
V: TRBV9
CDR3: CASSSNPLETQYF

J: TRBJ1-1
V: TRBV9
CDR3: CASSVGRGAGNTEAFF

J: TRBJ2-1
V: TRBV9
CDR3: CASSVAGAGGKNEQFF